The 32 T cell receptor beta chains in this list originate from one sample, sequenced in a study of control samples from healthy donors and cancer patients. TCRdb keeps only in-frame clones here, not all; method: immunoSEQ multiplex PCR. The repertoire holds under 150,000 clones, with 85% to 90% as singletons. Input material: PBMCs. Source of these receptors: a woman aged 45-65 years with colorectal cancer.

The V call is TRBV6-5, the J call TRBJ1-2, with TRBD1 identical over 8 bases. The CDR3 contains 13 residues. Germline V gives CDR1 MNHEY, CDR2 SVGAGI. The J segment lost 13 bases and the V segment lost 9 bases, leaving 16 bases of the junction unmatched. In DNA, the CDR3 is TGTGCCAGTGCAAAGGATCCCACAGGGGGTCGCACCTTC. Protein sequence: CASAKDPTGGRTF.

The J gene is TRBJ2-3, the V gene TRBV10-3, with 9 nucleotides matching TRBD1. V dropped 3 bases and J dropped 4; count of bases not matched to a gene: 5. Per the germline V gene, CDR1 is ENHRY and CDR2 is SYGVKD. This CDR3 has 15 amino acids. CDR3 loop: CAISDPGQGADTQYF. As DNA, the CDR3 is TGTGCCATCAGTGACCCGGGACAGGGCGCAGATACGCAGTATTTT.

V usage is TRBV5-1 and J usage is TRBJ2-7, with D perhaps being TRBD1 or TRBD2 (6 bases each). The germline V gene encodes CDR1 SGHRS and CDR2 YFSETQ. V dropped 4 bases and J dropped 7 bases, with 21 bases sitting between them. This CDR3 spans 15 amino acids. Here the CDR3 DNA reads TGCGCCAGCAGCCAAGACTCGGGGACAAGCGGGGAGCAGTACTTC. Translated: CASSQDSGTSGEQYF.

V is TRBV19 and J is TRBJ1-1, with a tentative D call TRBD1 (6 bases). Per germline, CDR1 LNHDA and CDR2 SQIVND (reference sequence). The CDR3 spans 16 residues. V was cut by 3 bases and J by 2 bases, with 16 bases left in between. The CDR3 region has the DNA TGTGCCAGTAGTATGGCGGCCAGGACAGCCAACACTGAAGCTTTCTTT. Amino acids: CASSMAARTANTEAFF.

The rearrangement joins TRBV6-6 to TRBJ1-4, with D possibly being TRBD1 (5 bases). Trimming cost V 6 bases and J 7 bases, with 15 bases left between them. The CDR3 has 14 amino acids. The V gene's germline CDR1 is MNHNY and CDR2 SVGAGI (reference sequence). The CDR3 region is CASRDPTVTEKLFF. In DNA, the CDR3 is TGTGCCAGCAGAGACCCGACAGTTACTGAAAAACTGTTTTTT.

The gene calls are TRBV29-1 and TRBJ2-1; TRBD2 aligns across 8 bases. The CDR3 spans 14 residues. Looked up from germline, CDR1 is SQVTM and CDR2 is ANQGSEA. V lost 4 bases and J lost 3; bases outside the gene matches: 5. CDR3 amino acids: CSVAASGYYNEQFF. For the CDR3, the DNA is TGCAGCGTTGCGGCTAGCGGGTACTACAATGAGCAGTTCTTC.

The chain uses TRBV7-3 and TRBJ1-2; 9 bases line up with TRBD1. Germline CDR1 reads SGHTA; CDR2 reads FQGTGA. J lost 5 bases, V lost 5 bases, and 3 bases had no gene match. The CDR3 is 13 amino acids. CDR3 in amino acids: CASSQDRGYGYTF. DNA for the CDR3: TGTGCCAGCAGCCAGGACAGGGGATATGGCTACACCTTC.

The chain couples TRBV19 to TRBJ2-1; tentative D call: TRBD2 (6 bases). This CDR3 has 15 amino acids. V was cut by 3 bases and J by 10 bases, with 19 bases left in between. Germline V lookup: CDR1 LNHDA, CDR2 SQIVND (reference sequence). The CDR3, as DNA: TGTGCCAGTAGTATGATCGCAGGGACGGGAGTGGAGCAGTTCTTC. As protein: CASSMIAGTGVEQFF.

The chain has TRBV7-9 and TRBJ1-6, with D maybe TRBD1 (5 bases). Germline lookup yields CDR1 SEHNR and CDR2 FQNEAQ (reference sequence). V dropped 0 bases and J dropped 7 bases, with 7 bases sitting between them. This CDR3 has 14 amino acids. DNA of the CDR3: TGTGCCAGCAGCTTAGCAGGGACGAATTCACCCCTCCACTTT. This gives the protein CASSLAGTNSPLHF.

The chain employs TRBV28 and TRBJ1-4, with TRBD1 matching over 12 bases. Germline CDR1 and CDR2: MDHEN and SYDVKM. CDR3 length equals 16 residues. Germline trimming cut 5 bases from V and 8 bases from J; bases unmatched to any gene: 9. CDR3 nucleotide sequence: TGTGCCAGCAGTAGGTCGGGGACAGGGGGCCGAGAAAAACTGTTTTTT. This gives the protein CASSRSGTGGREKLFF.

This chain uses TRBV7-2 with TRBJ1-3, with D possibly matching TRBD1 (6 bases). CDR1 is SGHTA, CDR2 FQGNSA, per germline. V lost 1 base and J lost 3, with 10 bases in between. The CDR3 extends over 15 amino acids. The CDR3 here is CASSLDRAGGNTIYF. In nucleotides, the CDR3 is TGTGCCAGCAGCTTAGACAGGGCGGGTGGAAACACCATATATTTT.

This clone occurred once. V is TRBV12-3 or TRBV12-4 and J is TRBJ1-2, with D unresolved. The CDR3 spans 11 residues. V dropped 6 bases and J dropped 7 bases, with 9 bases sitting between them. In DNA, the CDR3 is TGTGCCAGCAGGTACAACCGTGGCTACACCTTC. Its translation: CASRYNRGYTF.

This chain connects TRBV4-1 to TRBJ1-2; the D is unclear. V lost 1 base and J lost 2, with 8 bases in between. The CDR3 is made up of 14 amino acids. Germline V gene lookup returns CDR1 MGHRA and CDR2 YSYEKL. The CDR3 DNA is TGCGCCAGCAGCCAAGCGCTAGGGAACTATGGCTACACCTTC. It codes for CASSQALGNYGYTF.

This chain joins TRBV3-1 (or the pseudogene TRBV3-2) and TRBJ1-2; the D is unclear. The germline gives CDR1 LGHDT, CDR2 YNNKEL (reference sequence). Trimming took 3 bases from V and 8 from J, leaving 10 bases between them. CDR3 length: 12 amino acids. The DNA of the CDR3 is TGTGCCAGCAGCCAGCGTAACAGAGGCTACACCTTC. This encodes CASSQRNRGYTF.

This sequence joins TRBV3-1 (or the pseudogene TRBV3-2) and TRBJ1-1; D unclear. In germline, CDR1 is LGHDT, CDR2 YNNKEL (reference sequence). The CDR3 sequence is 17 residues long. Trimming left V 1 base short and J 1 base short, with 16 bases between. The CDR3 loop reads CASSQGAAYLRNTEAFF. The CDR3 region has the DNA TGTGCCAGCAGCCAAGGGGCGGCATACCTGAGGAACACTGAAGCTTTCTTT.

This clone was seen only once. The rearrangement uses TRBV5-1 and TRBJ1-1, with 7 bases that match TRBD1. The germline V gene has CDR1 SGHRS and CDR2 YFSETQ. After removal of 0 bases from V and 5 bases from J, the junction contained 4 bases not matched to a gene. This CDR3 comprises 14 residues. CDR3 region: CASSLDRGGTEAFF. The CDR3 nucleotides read TGCGCCAGCAGCTTGGACAGGGGAGGGACTGAAGCTTTCTTT.

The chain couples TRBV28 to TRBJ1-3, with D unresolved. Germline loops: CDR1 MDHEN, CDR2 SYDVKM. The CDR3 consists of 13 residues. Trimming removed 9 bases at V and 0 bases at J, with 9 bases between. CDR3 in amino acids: CASTGDSGNTIYF. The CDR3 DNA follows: TGTGCCAGTACCGGGGACTCTGGAAACACCATATATTTT.

DNA of the CDR3: TGTGCCAGCAGTATAAGTCGTCTTGGGGCTTTCTTT. As protein: CASSISRLGAFF. The rearrangement links TRBV28 to TRBJ1-1, with no clear D. Trimming left V 5 bases short and J 11 bases short, with 15 bases between. CDR1 is MDHEN, CDR2 SYDVKM, per germline. This CDR3 has 12 amino acids.

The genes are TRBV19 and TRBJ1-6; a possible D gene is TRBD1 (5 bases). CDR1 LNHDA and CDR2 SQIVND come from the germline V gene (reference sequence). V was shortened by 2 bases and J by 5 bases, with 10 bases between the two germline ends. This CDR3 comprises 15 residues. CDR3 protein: CASSITGEDNSPLHF. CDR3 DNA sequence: TGTGCCAGTAGTATAACAGGAGAAGATAATTCACCCCTCCACTTT. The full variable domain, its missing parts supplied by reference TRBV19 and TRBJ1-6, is DGGITQSPKYLFRKEGQNVTLSCEQNLNHDAMYWYRQDPGQGLRLIYYSQIVNDFQKGDIAEGYSVSREKKESFPLTVTSAQKNPTAFYLCASSITGEDNSPLHFGNGTRLTVT.

DNA of the CDR3: TGTGCCAGTAGTGGGGGACAGACTTCTTACACAGATACGCAGTATTTT. Its translation is CASSGGQTSYTDTQYF. The J gene is TRBJ2-3, the V gene TRBV19, with TRBD1 matching over 7 bases. The length of the CDR3 is 16 residues. Unmatched junction bases numbered 10, after V lost 5 bases and J lost 2 bases. Per germline, CDR1 LNHDA and CDR2 SQIVND (reference sequence).

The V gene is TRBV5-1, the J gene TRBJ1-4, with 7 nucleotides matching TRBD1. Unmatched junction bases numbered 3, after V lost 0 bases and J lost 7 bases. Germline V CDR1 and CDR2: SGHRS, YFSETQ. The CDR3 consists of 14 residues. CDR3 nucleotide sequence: TGCGCCAGCAGCTTGGCAGGGGGTTTTGAAAAACTGTTTTTT. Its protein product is CASSLAGGFEKLFF.

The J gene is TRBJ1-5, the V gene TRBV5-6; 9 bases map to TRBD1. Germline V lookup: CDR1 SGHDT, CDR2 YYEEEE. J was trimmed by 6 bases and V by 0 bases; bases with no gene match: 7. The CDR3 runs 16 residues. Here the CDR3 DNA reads TGTGCCAGCAGCTTGGGCGAAACAGGGGGCAGTCAGCCCCAGCATTTT. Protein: CASSLGETGGSQPQHF. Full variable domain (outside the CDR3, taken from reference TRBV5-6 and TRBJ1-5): DAGVTQSPTHLIKTRGQQVTLRCSPKSGHDTVSWYQQALGQGPQFIFQYYEEEERQRGNFPDRFSGHQFPNYSSELNVNALLLGDSALYLCASSLGETGGSQPQHFGDGTRLSIL.

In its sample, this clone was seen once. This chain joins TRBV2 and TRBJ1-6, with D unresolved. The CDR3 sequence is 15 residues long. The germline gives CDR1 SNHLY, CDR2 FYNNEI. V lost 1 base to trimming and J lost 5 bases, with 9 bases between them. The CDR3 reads CASSEGRTDNSPLHF. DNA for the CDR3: TGTGCCAGCAGTGAAGGGCGGACGGATAATTCACCCCTCCACTTT.

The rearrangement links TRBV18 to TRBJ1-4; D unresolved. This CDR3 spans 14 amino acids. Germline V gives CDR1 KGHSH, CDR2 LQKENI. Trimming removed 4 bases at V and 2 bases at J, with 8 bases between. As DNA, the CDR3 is TGTGCCAGCTCACTCCAGTCGACTAATGAAAAACTGTTTTTT. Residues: CASSLQSTNEKLFF.

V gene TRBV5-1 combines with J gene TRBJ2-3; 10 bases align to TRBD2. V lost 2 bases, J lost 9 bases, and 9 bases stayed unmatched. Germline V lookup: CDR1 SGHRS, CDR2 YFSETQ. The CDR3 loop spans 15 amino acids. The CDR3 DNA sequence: TGCGCCAGCAGCTTTTCGCCTAGCGGGAGCGGGACGCAGTATTTT. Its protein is CASSFSPSGSGTQYF.

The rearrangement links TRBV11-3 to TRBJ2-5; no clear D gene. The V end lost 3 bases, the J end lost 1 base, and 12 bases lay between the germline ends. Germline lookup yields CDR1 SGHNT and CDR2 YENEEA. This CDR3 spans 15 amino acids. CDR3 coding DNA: TGTGCCAGCAGCTTGGCACGAGGTGGCCAAGAGACCCAGTACTTC. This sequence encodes CASSLARGGQETQYF.

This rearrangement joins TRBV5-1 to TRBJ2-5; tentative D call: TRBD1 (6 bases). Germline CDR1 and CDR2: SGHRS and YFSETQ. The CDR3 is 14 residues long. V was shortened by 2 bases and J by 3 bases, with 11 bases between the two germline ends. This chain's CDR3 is CASSLNTGKETQYF. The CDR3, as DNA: TGCGCCAGCAGCTTAAATACAGGGAAAGAGACCCAGTACTTC.

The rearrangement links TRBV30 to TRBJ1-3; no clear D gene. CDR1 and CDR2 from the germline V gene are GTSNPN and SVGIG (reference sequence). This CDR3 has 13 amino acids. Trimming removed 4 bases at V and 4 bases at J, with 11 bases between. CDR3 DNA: TGTGCCTGGACAAGCCGCGGGGGAAACACCATATATTTT. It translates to CAWTSRGGNTIYF.

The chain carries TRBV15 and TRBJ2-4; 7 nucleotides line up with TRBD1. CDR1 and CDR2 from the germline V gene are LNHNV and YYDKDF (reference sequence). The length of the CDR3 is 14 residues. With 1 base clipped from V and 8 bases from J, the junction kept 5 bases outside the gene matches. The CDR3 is CATSRGDREHIQYF. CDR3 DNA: TGTGCCACCAGCAGAGGTGACAGGGAGCACATTCAGTACTTC.

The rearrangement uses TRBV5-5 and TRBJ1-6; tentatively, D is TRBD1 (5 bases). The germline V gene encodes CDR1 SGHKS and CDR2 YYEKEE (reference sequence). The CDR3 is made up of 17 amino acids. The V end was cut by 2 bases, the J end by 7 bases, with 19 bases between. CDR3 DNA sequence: TGTGCCAGCAGCTTAAGACAGCCGAACAACCTAAATTCACCCCTCCACTTT. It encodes CASSLRQPNNLNSPLHF.

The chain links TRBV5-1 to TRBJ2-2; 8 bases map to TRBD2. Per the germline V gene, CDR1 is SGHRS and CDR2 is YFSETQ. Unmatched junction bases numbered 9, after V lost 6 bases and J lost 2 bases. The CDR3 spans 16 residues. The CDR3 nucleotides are TGCGCCAGCATTGACGGGAGGGACCTTAACACCGGGGAGCTGTTTTTT. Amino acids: CASIDGRDLNTGELFF.

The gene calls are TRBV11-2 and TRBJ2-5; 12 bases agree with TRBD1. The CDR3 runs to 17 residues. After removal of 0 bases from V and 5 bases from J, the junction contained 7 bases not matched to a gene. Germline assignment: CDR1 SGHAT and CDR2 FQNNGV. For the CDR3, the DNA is TGTGCCAGCAGCTTAGATCGTGGGACAGGGGGCTTGGAGACCCAGTACTTC. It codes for CASSLDRGTGGLETQYF.